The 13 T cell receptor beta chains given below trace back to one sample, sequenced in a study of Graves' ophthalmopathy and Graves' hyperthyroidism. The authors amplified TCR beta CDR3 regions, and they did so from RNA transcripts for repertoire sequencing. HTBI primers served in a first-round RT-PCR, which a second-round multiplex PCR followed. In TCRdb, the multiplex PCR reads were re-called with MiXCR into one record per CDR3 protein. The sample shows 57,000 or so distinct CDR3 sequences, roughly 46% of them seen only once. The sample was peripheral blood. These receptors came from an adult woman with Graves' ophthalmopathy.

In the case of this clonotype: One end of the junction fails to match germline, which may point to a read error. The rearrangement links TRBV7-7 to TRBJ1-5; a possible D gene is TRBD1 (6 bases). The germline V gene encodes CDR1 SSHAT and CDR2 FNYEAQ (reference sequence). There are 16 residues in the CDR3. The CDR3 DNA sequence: TGTGCTAGCAGCTACGCAGGGGCCGACAATGAGCAGCCCCAGCATTTT. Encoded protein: CASSYAGADNEQPQHF.

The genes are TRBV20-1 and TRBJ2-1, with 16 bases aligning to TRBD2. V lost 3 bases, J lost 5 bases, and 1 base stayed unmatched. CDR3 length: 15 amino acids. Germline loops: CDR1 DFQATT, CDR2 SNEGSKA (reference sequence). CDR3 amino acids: CSARGTSGRDNEQFF. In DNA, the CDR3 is TGCAGTGCTAGGGGGACTAGCGGGAGGGACAATGAGCAGTTCTTC.

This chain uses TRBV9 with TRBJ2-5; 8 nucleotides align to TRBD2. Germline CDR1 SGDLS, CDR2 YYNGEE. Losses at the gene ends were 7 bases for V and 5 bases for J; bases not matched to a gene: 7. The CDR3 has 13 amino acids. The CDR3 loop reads CASGPGGGETQYF. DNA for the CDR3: TGTGCCAGCGGACCCGGGGGGGGGGAGACCCAGTACTTC.

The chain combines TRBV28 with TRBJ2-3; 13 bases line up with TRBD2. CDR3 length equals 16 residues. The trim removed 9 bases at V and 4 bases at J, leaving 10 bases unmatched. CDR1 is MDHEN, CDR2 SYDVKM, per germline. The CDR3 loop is CASRLAGGLLADTQYF. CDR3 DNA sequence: TGTGCCAGTCGACTAGCGGGAGGATTATTGGCAGATACGCAGTATTTT.

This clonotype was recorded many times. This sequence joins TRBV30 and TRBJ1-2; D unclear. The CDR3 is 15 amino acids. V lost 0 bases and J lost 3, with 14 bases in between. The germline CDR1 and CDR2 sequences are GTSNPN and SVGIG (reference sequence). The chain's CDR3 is CAWSVLNVGDYGYTF. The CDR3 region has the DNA TGTGCCTGGAGTGTCTTAAACGTCGGGGACTATGGCTACACCTTC.

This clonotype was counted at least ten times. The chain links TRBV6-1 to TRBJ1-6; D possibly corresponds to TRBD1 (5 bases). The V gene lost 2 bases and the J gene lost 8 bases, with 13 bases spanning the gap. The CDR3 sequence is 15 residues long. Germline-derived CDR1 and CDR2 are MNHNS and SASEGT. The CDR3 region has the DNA TGTGCCAGCAGTGAATATGCAGGGAGGGATTCACCCCTCCACTTT. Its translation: CASSEYAGRDSPLHF.

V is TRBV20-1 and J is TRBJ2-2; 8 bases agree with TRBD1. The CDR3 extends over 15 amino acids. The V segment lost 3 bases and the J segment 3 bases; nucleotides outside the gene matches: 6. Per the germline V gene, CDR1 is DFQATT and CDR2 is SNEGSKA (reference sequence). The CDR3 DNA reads TGCAGTGCTAGGAGACAGGGGTCGTACACCGGGGAGCTGTTTTTT. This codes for CSARRQGSYTGELFF.

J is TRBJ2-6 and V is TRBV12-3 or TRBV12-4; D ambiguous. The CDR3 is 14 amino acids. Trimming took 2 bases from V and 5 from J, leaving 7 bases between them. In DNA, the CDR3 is TGTGCCAGCAGTTTATCCGGGCGGGCCAACGTCCTGACTTTC. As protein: CASSLSGRANVLTF.

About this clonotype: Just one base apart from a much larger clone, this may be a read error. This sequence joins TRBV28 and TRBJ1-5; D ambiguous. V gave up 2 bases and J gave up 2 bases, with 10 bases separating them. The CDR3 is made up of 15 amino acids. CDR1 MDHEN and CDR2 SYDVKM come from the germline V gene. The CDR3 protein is CASSLARCGNQPQHF. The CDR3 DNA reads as TGTGCCAGCAGTTTAGCTCGGTGTGGCAATCAGCCCCAGCATTTT.

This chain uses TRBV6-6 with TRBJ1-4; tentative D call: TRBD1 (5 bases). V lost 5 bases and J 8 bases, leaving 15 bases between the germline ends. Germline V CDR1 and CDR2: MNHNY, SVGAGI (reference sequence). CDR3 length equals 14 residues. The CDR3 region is CASSPPGAEEKLFF. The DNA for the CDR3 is TGTGCCAGCAGTCCCCCCGGGGCGGAGGAAAAACTGTTTTTT.

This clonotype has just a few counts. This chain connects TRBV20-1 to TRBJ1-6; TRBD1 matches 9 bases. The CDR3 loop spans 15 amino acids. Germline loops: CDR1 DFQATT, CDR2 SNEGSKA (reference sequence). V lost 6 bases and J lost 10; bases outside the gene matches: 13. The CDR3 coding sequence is TGCAGTGCCGTCGACTACTGGACAGGGGAGTCACCCCTCCACTTT. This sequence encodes CSAVDYWTGESPLHF.

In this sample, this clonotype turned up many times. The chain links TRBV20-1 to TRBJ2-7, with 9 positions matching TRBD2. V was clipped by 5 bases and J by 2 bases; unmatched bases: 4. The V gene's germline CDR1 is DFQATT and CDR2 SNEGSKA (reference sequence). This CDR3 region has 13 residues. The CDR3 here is CSAYRLAAYEQYF. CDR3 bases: TGCAGTGCTTACCGACTAGCGGCCTACGAGCAGTACTTC.

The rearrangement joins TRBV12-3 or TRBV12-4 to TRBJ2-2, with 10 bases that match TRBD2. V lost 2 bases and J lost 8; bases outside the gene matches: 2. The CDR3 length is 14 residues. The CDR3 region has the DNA TGTGCCAGCAGTTTAAGGGGACTAGCGGGGGAGCTGTTTTTT. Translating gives CASSLRGLAGELFF.